The T cell receptor beta chain under discussion was sequenced for a study of T cells in Graves' hyperthyroidism and ophthalmopathy. Amplification yielded TCR beta CDR3 regions, with RNA transcripts as the source. When the TCR CDR3 underwent first-round RT-PCR, the HTBI primer set was used. From the multiplex PCR reads, TCRdb called clonotypes with MiXCR, one entry per CDR3 protein. The repertoire holds hundreds of thousands of distinct CDR3 sequences, with around 15% as singletons. Germline CDR1 is SGHDN and CDR2 is FVKESK. This CDR3 has 13 residues. The V segment lost 6 bases and the J segment 6 bases; nucleotides outside the gene matches: 5. Using about 10 ml of fresh peripheral blood, PBMCs were prepared.

The sample taken for sequencing was blood. This chain connects TRBV14 to TRBJ2-7; 10 bases agree with TRBD2. This clonotype was obtained from a woman aged 40 to 50 with Graves' ophthalmopathy. The CDR3 is CASSLAGASEQYF. In DNA, the CDR3 is TGTGCCAGCAGTCTAGCGGGAGCGAGCGAGCAGTACTTC.